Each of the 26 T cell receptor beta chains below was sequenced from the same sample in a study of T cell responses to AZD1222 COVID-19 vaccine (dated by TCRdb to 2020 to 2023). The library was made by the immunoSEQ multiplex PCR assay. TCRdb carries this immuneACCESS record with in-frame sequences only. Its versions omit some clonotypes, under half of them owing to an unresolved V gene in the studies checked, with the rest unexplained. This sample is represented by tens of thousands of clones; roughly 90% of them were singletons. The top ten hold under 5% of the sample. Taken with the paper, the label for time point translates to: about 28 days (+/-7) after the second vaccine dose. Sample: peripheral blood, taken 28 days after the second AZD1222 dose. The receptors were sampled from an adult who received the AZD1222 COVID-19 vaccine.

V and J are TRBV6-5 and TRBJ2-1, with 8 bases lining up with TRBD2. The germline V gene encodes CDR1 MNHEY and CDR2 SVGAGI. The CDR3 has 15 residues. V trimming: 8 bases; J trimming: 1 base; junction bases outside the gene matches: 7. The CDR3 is CASCSGSPSYNEQFF. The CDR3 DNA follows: TGTGCCAGCTGCAGCGGGAGCCCATCCTACAATGAGCAGTTCTTC.

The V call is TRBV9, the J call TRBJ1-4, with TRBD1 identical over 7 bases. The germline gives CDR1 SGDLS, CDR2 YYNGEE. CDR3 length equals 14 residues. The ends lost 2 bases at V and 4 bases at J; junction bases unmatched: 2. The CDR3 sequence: CASSVGQSNEKLFF. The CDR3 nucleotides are TGTGCCAGCAGCGTGGGACAGAGTAATGAAAAACTGTTTTTT. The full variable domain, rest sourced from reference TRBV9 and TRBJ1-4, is DSGVTQTPKHLITATGQRVTLRCSPRSGDLSVYWYQQSLDQGLQFLIQYYNGEERAKGNILERFSAQQFPDLHSELNLSSLELGDSALYFCASSVGQSNEKLFFGSGTQLSVL.

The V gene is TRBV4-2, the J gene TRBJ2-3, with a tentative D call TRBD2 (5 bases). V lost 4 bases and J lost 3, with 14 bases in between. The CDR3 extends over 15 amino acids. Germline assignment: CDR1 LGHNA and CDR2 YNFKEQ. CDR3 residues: CASSRAELGTDTQYF. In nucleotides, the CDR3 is TGTGCCAGCAGCCGAGCGGAGCTGGGTACAGATACGCAGTATTTT.

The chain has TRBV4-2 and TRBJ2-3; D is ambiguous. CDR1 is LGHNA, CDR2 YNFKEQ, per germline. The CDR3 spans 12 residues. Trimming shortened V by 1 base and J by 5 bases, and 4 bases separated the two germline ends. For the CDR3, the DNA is TGTGCCAGCAGCCAAGGGTTAGATACGCAGTATTTT. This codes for CASSQGLDTQYF.

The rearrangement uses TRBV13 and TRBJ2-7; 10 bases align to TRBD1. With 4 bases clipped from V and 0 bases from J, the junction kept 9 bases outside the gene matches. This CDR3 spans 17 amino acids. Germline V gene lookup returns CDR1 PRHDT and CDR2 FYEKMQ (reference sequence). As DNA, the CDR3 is TGTGCCAGCAGCTCGCGGGGACAGGGGAAAACCTCCTACGAGCAGTACTTC. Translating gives CASSSRGQGKTSYEQYF.

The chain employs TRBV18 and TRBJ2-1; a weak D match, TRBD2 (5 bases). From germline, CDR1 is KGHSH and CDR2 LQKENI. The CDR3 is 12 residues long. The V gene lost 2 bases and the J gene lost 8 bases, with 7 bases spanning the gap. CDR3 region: CASSPEGYEQFF. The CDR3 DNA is TGTGCCAGCTCACCAGAGGGCTATGAGCAGTTCTTC.

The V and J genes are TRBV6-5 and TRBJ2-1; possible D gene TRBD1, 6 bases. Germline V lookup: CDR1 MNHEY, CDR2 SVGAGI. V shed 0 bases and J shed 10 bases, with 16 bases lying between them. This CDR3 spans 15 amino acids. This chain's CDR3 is CASSYSNGLGTEQFF. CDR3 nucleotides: TGTGCCAGCAGTTACTCGAACGGGCTTGGGACAGAGCAGTTCTTC.

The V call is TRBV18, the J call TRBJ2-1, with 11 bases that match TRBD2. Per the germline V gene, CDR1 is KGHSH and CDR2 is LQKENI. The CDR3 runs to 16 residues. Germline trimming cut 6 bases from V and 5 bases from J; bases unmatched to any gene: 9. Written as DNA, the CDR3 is TGTGCCAGCTCTATAACTAGCGGGAGTCGACACAATGAGCAGTTCTTC. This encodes CASSITSGSRHNEQFF.

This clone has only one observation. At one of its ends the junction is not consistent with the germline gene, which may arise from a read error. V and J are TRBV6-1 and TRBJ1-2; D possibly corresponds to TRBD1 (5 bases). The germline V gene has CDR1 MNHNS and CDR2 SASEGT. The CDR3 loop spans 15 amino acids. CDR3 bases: TGTGCCAGCAGCGAAGGGGACGGACGAATCTATGGCTACACCTTC. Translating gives CASSEGDGRIYGYTF.

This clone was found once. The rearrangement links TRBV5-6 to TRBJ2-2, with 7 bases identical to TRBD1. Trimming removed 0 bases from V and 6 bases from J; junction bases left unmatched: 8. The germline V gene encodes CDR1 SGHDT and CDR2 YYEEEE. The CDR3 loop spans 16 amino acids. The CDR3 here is CASSLDGRGYAGELFF. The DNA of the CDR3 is TGTGCCAGCAGCTTGGACGGCAGGGGGTATGCCGGGGAGCTGTTTTTT.

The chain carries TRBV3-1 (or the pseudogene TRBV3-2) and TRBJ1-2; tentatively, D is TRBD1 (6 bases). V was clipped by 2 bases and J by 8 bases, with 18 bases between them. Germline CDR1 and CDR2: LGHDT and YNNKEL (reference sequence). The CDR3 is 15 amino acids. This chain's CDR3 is CASSQNGQRSGGYTF. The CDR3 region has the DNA TGTGCCAGCAGCCAAAACGGACAGCGAAGCGGAGGCTACACCTTC.

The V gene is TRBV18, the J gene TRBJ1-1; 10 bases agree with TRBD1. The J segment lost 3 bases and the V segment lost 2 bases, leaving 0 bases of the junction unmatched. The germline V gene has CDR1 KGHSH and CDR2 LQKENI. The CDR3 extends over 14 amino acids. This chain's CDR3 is CASSPGTGDTEAFF. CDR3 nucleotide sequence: TGTGCCAGCTCACCAGGGACAGGGGACACTGAAGCTTTCTTT.

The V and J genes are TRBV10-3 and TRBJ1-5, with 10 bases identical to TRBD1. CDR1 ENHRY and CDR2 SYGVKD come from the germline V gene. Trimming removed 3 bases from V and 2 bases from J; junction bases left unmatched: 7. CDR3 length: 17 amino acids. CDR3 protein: CAISERDRGRGNQPQHF. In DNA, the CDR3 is TGTGCCATCAGTGAAAGGGACAGGGGTCGGGGCAATCAGCCCCAGCATTTT.

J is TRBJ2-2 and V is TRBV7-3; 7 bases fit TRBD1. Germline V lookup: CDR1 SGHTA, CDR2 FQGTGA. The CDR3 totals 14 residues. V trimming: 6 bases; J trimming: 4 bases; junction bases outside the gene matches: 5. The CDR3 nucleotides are TGTGCCAGCAGAGACGCAGGGGGCACCGGGGAGCTGTTTTTT. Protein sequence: CASRDAGGTGELFF.

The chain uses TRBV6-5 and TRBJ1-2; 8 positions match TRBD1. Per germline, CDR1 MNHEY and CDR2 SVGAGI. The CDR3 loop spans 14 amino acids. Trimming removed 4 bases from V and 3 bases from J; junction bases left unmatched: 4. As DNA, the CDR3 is TGTGCCAGCAGTTTGCAGGGGGCAGACTATGGCTACACCTTC. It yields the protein CASSLQGADYGYTF.

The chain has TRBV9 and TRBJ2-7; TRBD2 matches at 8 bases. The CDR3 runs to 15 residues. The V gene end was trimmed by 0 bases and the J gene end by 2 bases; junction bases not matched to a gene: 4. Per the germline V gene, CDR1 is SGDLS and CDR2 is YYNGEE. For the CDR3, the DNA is TGTGCCAGCAGCGTAGGATCCGGGAGGGCCTACGAGCAGTACTTC. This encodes CASSVGSGRAYEQYF.

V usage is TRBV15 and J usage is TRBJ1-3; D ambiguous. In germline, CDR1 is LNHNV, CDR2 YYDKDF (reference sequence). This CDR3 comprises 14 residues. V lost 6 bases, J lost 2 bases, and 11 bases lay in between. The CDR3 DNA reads TGTGCCACCAGAGGCGGGGTGACTGGAAACACCATATATTTT. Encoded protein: CATRGGVTGNTIYF.

The CDR3 reads CASSLGGNPEFGEKLFF. CDR3 nucleotides: TGCGCCAGCAGCTTGGGAGGGAATCCGGAGTTTGGGGAAAAACTGTTTTTT. This rearrangement joins TRBV5-1 to TRBJ1-4; no clear D. The ends were cut back, 0 bases at V and 8 bases at J, with 20 bases in the middle. Per the germline V gene, CDR1 is SGHRS and CDR2 is YFSETQ. This CDR3 contains 17 residues.

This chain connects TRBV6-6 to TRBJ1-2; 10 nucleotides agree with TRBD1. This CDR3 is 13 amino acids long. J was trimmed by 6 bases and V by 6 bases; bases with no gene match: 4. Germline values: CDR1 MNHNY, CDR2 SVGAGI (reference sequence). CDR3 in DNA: TGTGCCAGCAGCTGGGGACAGGGGAATGGCTACACCTTC. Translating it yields CASSWGQGNGYTF.

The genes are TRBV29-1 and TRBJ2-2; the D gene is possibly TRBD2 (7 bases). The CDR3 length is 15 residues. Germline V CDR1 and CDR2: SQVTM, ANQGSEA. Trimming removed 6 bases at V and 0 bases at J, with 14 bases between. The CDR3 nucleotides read TGCAGCGTCCCTCGGGGGGCAGCGAACACCGGGGAGCTGTTTTTT. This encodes CSVPRGAANTGELFF.

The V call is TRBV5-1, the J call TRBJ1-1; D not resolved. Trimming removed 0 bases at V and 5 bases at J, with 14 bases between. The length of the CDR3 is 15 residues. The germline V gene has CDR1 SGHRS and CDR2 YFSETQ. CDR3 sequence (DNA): TGCGCCAGCAGCTTGGAGGCAGAAGTTAAGACTGAAGCTTTCTTT. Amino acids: CASSLEAEVKTEAFF. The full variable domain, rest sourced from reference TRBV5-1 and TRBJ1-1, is KAGVTQTPRYLIKTRGQQVTLSCSPISGHRSVSWYQQTPGQGLQFLFEYFSETQRNKGNFPGRFSGRQFSNSRSEMNVSTLELGDSALYLCASSLEAEVKTEAFFGQGTRLTVV.

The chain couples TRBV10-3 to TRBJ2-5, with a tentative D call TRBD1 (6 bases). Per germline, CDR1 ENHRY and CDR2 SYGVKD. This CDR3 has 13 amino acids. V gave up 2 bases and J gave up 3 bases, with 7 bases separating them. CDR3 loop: CAISERTEETQYF. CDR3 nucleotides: TGTGCCATCAGTGAGAGGACAGAAGAGACCCAGTACTTC.

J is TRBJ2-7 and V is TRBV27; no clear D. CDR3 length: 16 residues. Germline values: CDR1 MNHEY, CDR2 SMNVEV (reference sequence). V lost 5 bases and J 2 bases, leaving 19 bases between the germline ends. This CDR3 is CASSSPQWTGTYEQYF. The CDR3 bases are TGTGCCAGCAGTAGCCCTCAATGGACCGGAACCTACGAGCAGTACTTC.

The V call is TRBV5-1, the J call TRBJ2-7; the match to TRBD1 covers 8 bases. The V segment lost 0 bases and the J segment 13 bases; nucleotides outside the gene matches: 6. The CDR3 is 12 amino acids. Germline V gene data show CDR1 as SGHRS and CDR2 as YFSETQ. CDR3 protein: CASSLGEGQEYF. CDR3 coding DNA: TGCGCCAGCAGCTTGGGCGAGGGACAGGAATACTTC.

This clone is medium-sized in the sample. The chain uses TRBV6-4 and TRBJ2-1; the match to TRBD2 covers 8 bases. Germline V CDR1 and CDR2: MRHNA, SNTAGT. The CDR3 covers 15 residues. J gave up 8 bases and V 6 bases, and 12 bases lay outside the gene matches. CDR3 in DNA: TGTGCCAGCAGCCAAGCGGGAGAAAGGGTAGATGAGCAGTTCTTC. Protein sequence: CASSQAGERVDEQFF.

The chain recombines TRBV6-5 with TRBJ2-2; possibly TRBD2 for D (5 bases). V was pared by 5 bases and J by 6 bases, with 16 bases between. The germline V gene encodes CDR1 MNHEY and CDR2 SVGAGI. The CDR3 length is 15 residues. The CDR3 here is CASSTRTLSAGELFF. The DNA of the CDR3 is TGTGCCAGCAGTACCCGGACTTTGAGCGCCGGGGAGCTGTTTTTT.